Following are 8 T cell receptor beta chains from one sample sequenced in a study of cytomegalovirus exposure and HLA in healthy donors (dated by TCRdb to about 2017). Receptor libraries were prepared by the immunoSEQ multiplex PCR assay. For the multiplex PCR, a mixture combining 60 forward primers for TCR Vbeta segments and 13 reverse primers for TCR Jbeta segments was used. The source is immuneACCESS, and TCRdb retained only in-frame sequences with V and J called. Part of the clones is not carried over; for the studies checked, unresolved V genes explain less than half of this, and the remainder is unexplained. For this sample the table gives about 140,000 clones, of which 80% were detected only once. The top ten hold 4.5% to 6% of the sample. Sequenced material: PBMCs. These receptors all come from a male donor in good health and CMV-seronegative.

The V gene is TRBV5-4, the J gene TRBJ2-7, with 8 bases lining up with TRBD2. CDR3 length: 15 residues. Germline-derived CDR1 and CDR2 are SGHNT and YYREEE (reference sequence). Trimming removed 5 bases from V and 0 bases from J; junction bases left unmatched: 7. The CDR3 nucleotides are TGTGCCAGCAGTACCGGGGGGGTGAGCTCCTACGAGCAGTACTTC. It translates to CASSTGGVSSYEQYF.

This clone was observed a single time. The gene calls are TRBV7-2 and TRBJ2-1; a weak D match, TRBD1 (5 bases). Trimming pared 1 base from V and 6 bases from J, leaving 16 bases between. In germline, CDR1 is SGHTA, CDR2 FQGNSA. This CDR3 is built from 16 residues. The CDR3 protein is CASSLVVLEGANEQFF. CDR3 bases: TGTGCCAGCAGCTTAGTGGTGCTAGAAGGGGCCAATGAGCAGTTCTTC.

In regard to this clone: Its ends do not fully match the called genes, so a read error is possible. The rearrangement joins TRBV11-1 to TRBJ2-2; possibly TRBD1 for D (6 bases). The CDR3 is 14 residues long. Germline CDR1 is SGHAT and CDR2 is FQDESV (reference sequence). CDR3 nucleotide sequence: TGTGCCAGCAGCTTTCAGGGGAACCCCGGGGAGCTGTTTTTT. This codes for CASSFQGNPGELFF.

The V gene is TRBV19, the J gene TRBJ1-4, with a tentative D call TRBD1 (6 bases). Germline V gene data show CDR1 as LNHDA and CDR2 as SQIVND (reference sequence). The CDR3 totals 14 residues. V dropped 5 bases and J dropped 8 bases, with 15 bases sitting between them. DNA of the CDR3: TGTGCCAGTAGTGACGGGACACAAGGGGAAAAACTGTTTTTT. Translating gives CASSDGTQGEKLFF.

The chain carries TRBV30 and TRBJ1-1, with 9 nucleotides matching TRBD1. CDR1 is GTSNPN and CDR2 is SVGIG in the germline V gene (reference sequence). The CDR3 is 13 amino acids. Germline trimming cut 3 bases from V and 7 bases from J; bases unmatched to any gene: 6. CDR3 bases: TGTGCCTGGAGCCTAACAGGGGGCGGTGAAGCTTTCTTT. This translates into CAWSLTGGGEAFF.

V usage is TRBV5-4 and J usage is TRBJ2-7; the match to TRBD2 covers 11 bases. Germline trimming cut 0 bases from V and 3 bases from J; bases unmatched to any gene: 5. The V gene's germline CDR1 is SGHNT and CDR2 YYREEE (reference sequence). The CDR3 contains 16 residues. The CDR3 protein is CASSLDGTSGYYEQYF. Written as DNA, the CDR3 is TGTGCCAGCAGCTTGGACGGGACTAGCGGCTACTACGAGCAGTACTTC.

DNA for the CDR3: TGTGCCTGGAGGGCGAAGGGACAGGGGGTTTTAGGCGGGGAGCTGTTTTTT. Amino acids: CAWRAKGQGVLGGELFF. The rearrangement joins TRBV30 to TRBJ2-2; 11 nucleotides line up with TRBD1. Losses at the gene ends were 3 bases for V and 7 bases for J; bases not matched to a gene: 13. The CDR3 consists of 17 residues. CDR1 is GTSNPN, CDR2 SVGIG, per germline (reference sequence).

This clone has only a few counts. The junction departs from germline at one end; a sequencing error may be responsible. The chain has TRBV7-9 and TRBJ2-1, with TRBD1 identical over 8 bases. From germline, CDR1 is SEHNR and CDR2 FQNEAQ (reference sequence). The CDR3 runs to 16 residues. CDR3 amino acids: CSSSSLLQGAYNEQFF. CDR3 nucleotides: TGTTCCAGCAGCTCCCTATTACAGGGGGCCTACAATGAGCAGTTCTTC.